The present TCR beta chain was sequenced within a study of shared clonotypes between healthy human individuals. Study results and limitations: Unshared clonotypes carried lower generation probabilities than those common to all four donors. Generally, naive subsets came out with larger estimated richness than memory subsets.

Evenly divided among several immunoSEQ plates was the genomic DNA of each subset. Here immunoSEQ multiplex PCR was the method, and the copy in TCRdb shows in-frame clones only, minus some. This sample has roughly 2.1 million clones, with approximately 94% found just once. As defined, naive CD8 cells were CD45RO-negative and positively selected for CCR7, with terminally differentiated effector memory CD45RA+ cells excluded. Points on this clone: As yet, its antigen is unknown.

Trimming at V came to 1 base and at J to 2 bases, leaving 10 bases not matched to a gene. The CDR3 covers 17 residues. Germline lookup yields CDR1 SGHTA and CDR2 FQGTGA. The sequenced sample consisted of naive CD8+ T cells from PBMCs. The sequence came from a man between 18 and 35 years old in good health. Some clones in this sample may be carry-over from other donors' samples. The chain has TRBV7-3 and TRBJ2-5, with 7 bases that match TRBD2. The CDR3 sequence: CASSLNPRGVGQETQYF. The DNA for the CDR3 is TGTGCCAGCAGCTTAAACCCTCGGGGGGTTGGACAAGAGACCCAGTACTTC.